The rows below give T cell receptor beta chains drawn from one sample of a study of cytomegalovirus exposure and HLA in healthy donors. Using immunoSEQ multiplex PCR, the repertoire was profiled, and TCRdb retains in-frame clones only, with some absent. The sample yields about 110,000 clones, over 65% seen once. Sequencing input: PBMCs. All receptors come from a man aged 25 to 45 in good health and CMV-seropositive. CDR3s include the opening cysteine and the closing phenylalanine or tryptophan. A D gene is named only where the DNA matches it firmly. Part of the rows lack a size; the others show once, few, many or a class for expanded clones.

TRBD1	.	TRBV27	TRBJ1-2	CASSPPAGTGGAYGYTF	TGTGCCAGCAGTCCTCCAGCGGGGACAGGGGGCGCTTATGGCTACACCTTC
TRBD1	few	TRBV2	TRBJ2-7	CARRPGQGYMNF	TGTGCCAGGAGACCGGGACAGGGGTATATGAACTTC
.	.	TRBV6-5	TRBJ2-7	CASSGTDSYEQYF	TGTGCCAGCAGCGGGACTGATTCCTACGAGCAGTACTTC
.	few	TRBV5-1	TRBJ2-7	CASSSSGSYEQYF	TGCGCCAGCAGCTCGTCAGGGTCCTACGAGCAGTACTTC
TRBD2	.	TRBV5-6	TRBJ2-1	CASTGGPDNEQFF	TGTGCCAGTACGGGGGGGCCAGACAATGAGCAGTTCTTC
TRBD1	.	TRBV5-4	TRBJ1-3	CASSSGQGSGNTIYF	TGTGCCAGCAGCTCTGGACAGGGCTCTGGAAACACCATATATTTT
TRBD1	.	TRBV4-2	TRBJ2-1	CASSQPPQDRHEQFF	TGTGCCAGCAGCCAACCCCCCCAGGACAGGCATGAGCAGTTCTTC
TRBD2	.	TRBV4-3	TRBJ2-5	CASSQEASGIVHETQYF	TGCGCCAGCAGCCAAGAAGCTAGCGGGATAGTCCATGAGACCCAGTACTTC
TRBD1	.	TRBV9	TRBJ2-1	CASSGQGGSYNEQFF	TGTGCCAGCAGCGGACAGGGGGGGTCCTACAATGAGCAGTTCTTC
.	.	TRBV28	TRBJ1-1	CASSSTQGDTEAFF	TGTGCCAGCTCTTCGACACAGGGAGACACTGAAGCTTTCTTT
TRBD1	.	TRBV28	TRBJ1-5	CASSSAGTGRIRDYNQPQHF	TGTGCCAGCAGCTCCGCCGGGACAGGGAGAATCCGTGACTATAATCAGCCCCAGCATTTT
.	.	TRBV19	TRBJ1-1	CASSINEATEAFF	TGTGCCAGTAGTATCAACGAGGCGACTGAAGCTTTCTTT
.	.	TRBV19	TRBJ1-2	CASSLHHSSNYGYTF	TGTGCCAGTAGTCTACATCACAGTTCTAACTATGGCTACACCTTC
.	.	TRBV5-4	TRBJ1-2	CASGGTERNYGYTF	TGTGCCAGCGGCGGGACGGAGCGTAACTATGGCTACACCTTC
.	.	TRBV10-1	TRBJ2-1	CASSDPDRLNEQFF	TGCGCCAGCAGTGACCCCGACAGGCTCAATGAGCAGTTCTTC
.	.	TRBV7-2	TRBJ2-3	CASSLALRDTQYF	TGTGCCAGCAGCTTAGCCCTCCGGGATACGCAGTATTTT
TRBD2	.	TRBV4-3	TRBJ2-3	CASSRDKGGGTLVDTQYF	TGCGCCAGCAGCCGAGACAAGGGCGGGGGAACGTTGGTAGATACGCAGTATTTT
.	.	TRBV19	TRBJ1-2	CASTPGERRGYTF	TGTGCCAGTACCCCAGGGGAGCGGCGTGGCTACACCTTC
TRBD1	few	TRBV27	TRBJ1-1	CASSLSGDRQNTEAFF	TGTGCCAGCAGTTTATCGGGGGACAGACAGAACACTGAAGCTTTCTTT
TRBD2	.	TRBV9	TRBJ2-3	CASSVAGGGDTQYF	TGTGCCAGCAGCGTAGCGGGGGGGGGAGATACGCAGTATTTT
.	.	TRBV30	TRBJ2-1	CAWSLGGGSQFF	TGTGCCTGGAGTTTAGGGGGGGGGTCGCAGTTCTTC
.	.	TRBV28	TRBJ2-3	CASSLLLRTDTQYF	TGTGCCAGCAGCCTCCTACTCCGCACAGATACGCAGTATTTT
.	.	TRBV7-9	TRBJ1-2	CASSFSGVDYGYTF	TGTGCCAGCAGCTTTTCCGGGGTGGACTATGGCTACACCTTC
.	.	TRBV19	TRBJ1-4	CASSISEGRPMVPGSSEKLFF	TGTGCCAGTAGTATCAGTGAAGGGAGGCCCATGGTCCCCGGATCGAGTGAAAAACTGTTTTTT
TRBD2	.	TRBV30	TRBJ2-3	CAWKQGGGLSTDTQYF	TGTGCCTGGAAACAAGGCGGGGGGTTGAGCACAGATACGCAGTATTTT
.	few	TRBV7-2	TRBJ2-7	CASSQGLADQYF	TGTGCCAGCAGCCAAGGGCTAGCAGACCAGTACTTC
TRBD2	once	TRBV6-5	TRBJ2-1	CASRGSGGNEQFF	TGTGCCAGCAGGGGATCGGGGGGCAATGAGCAGTTCTTC
.	few	TRBV27	TRBJ2-5	CASSLAAVQETQYF	TGTGCCAGCAGTTTGGCCGCAGTGCAAGAGACCCAGTACTTC
.	.	TRBV28	TRBJ2-3	CASSLGGGVTDTQYF	TGTGCCAGCAGTTTAGGCGGGGGCGTCACAGATACGCAGTATTTT
TRBD1	.	TRBV27	TRBJ1-4	CASSLWWGGGQGEKLFF	TGTGCCAGCAGTTTATGGTGGGGCGGCGGACAGGGGGAAAAACTGTTTTTT
TRBD2	.	TRBV4-3	TRBJ2-3	CASSQSLAGGRTDTQYF	TGCGCCAGCAGCCAATCACTAGCGGGGGGGCGTACAGATACGCAGTATTTT
.	.	TRBV5-6	TRBJ1-2	CASSLRAPGGYTF	TGTGCCAGCAGCCTGCGGGCCCCGGGAGGCTACACCTTC
TRBD1	.	TRBV27	TRBJ1-2	CASSNTGAENYGYTF	TGTGCCAGCAGTAACACAGGGGCCGAGAACTATGGCTACACCTTC
.	.	TRBV7-6	TRBJ1-1	CASSLESVNTEAFF	TGTGCCAGCAGCTTAGAATCTGTGAACACTGAAGCTTTCTTT
.	.	TRBV7-2	TRBJ2-7	CASSYPLTGGSSYEQYF	TGTGCCAGCAGCTATCCCTTGACAGGAGGAAGCTCCTACGAGCAGTACTTC
.	.	TRBV2	TRBJ2-2	CASSEWTTTAGELFF	TGTGCCAGCAGTGAATGGACTACGACTGCCGGGGAGCTGTTTTTT
.	.	TRBV6-4	TRBJ2-2	CASSSGDTGELFF	TGTGCCAGCAGTAGCGGAGATACCGGGGAGCTGTTTTTT
TRBD2	.	TRBV2	TRBJ2-5	CASSEIGLASGETQYF	TGTGCCAGCAGTGAAATCGGACTAGCGTCTGGAGAGACCCAGTACTTC
TRBD1	.	TRBV28	TRBJ2-7	CASSLQGVVYEQYF	TGTGCCAGCAGTTTGCAGGGGGTTGTCTACGAGCAGTACTTC
.	.	TRBV4-2	TRBJ2-3	CASSQDDRTSTDTQYF	TGTGCCAGCAGCCAAGATGACAGAACTAGCACAGATACGCAGTATTTT
.	.	TRBV2	TRBJ1-2	CASEARGRGYTF	TGTGCCAGCGAGGCCAGGGGTAGGGGCTACACCTTC